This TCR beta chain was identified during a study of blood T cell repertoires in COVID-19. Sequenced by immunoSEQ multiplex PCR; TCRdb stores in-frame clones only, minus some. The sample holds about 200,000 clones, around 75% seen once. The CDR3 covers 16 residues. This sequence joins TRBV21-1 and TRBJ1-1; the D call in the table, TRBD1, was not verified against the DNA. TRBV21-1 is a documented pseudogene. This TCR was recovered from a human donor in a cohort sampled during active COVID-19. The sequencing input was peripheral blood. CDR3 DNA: TGTGCCAGCAGCAAAGGTGTAAGGGGATTGAACACTGAAGCTTTCTTT. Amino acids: CASSKGVRGLNTEAFF.